Below, 10 T cell receptor beta chains from the same sample are listed, as sequenced in a study of technical replicates of blood from a handful of donors. Measured with immunoSEQ multiplex PCR; TCRdb has only the in-frame clones, and not every one. Here the sample spans about 64,000 clones, approximately 86% being singletons. The sample consisted of PBMCs. These receptors originate from a human donor in good health. Some clones in this sample may be carry-over from other donors' samples.

The chain uses TRBV15 and TRBJ2-2; D is undetermined. This CDR3 has 13 amino acids. The V end was cut by 6 bases, the J end by 3 bases, with 8 bases between. Germline V CDR1 and CDR2: LNHNV, YYDKDF (reference sequence). Here the CDR3 DNA reads TGTGCCACCAGTCGCGCTGACACCGGGGAGCTGTTTTTT. This translates into CATSRADTGELFF.

The chain employs TRBV10-3 and TRBJ2-7, with D perhaps matching TRBD1 (7 bases). This CDR3 spans 14 amino acids. Germline CDR1 and CDR2: ENHRY and SYGVKD. The V end was cut by 7 bases, the J end by 2 bases, with 15 bases between. CDR3 nucleotide sequence: TGTGCCATCACCCAGGGCAGGGGGGCCTACGAGCAGTACTTC. Protein: CAITQGRGAYEQYF.

V usage is TRBV7-9 and J usage is TRBJ2-4; the match to TRBD2 covers 12 bases. Trimming cost V 5 bases and J 4 bases; bases outside gene matches: 12. CDR1 is SEHNR and CDR2 is FQNEAQ in the germline V gene (reference sequence). The length of the CDR3 is 18 residues. CDR3 residues: CASSPASGGAGRKNIQYF. The CDR3 DNA reads as TGTGCCAGCAGCCCCGCTAGCGGGGGGGCAGGACGTAAAAACATTCAGTACTTC.

The rearrangement uses TRBV7-2 and TRBJ1-2; tentative D call: TRBD1 (5 bases). CDR3 length equals 15 residues. Between the trimmed V and J ends, which lost 0 bases and 6 bases, there was a span of 14 bases. The germline V gene has CDR1 SGHTA and CDR2 FQGNSA. The CDR3 nucleotides read TGTGCCAGCAGCTTAGCGCAGGCGGGGCGGAATGGCTACACCTTC. As protein: CASSLAQAGRNGYTF.

V is TRBV5-1 and J is TRBJ2-5, with 7 bases identical to TRBD2. V was pared by 2 bases and J by 5 bases, with 9 bases of the junction left unmatched. CDR3 length: 15 residues. The germline gives CDR1 SGHRS, CDR2 YFSETQ. As DNA, the CDR3 is TGCGCCAGCAGCTTATTTCCCCTGGGAGGGGAGACCCAGTACTTC. Protein product: CASSLFPLGGETQYF.

The DNA for the CDR3 is TGTGCCAGCAGCCCCGGAGGGGTAGCGGGATACAATGAGCAGTTCTTC. Translation: CASSPGGVAGYNEQFF. This chain connects TRBV5-4 to TRBJ2-1; 8 bases match TRBD2. The CDR3 consists of 16 residues. Germline V gene sequence: CDR1 SGHNT, CDR2 YYREEE (reference sequence). V gave up 4 bases and J gave up 4 bases; unmatched junction bases: 10.

This clone has just one count. The chain links TRBV11-3 to TRBJ2-7, with D uncertain. The V end was cut by 5 bases, the J end by 0 bases, with 8 bases between. The germline gives CDR1 SGHNT, CDR2 YENEEA. The CDR3 spans 13 residues. The CDR3 region is CASSAGPSYEQYF. The CDR3 nucleotides read TGTGCCAGCAGCGCTGGGCCCTCCTACGAGCAGTACTTC.

The chain carries TRBV5-8 and TRBJ1-3; possible D gene TRBD1, 5 bases. The CDR3 runs to 15 residues. V was pared by 0 bases and J by 3 bases, with 10 bases between. Germline V CDR1 and CDR2: SGHTS, YDEGEE. The CDR3 reads CASSLEGDFGNTIYF. In nucleotides, the CDR3 is TGTGCCAGCAGCTTGGAAGGGGATTTTGGAAACACCATATATTTT.

This clone occurred a few times. The CDR3 loop reads CASSFYLETQYF. CDR3 bases: TGTGCCAGCAGTTTTTATTTGGAGACCCAGTACTTC. V gene TRBV5-4 combines with J gene TRBJ2-5; D gene unclear. The length of the CDR3 is 12 residues. The V gene lost 5 bases and the J gene lost 5 bases, with 10 bases spanning the gap. CDR1 and CDR2 (germline): SGHNT, YYREEE (reference sequence).

The chain couples TRBV5-1 to TRBJ2-3; 16 bases are shared with TRBD2. Germline values: CDR1 SGHRS, CDR2 YFSETQ. Trimming removed 4 bases from V and 6 bases from J; junction bases left unmatched: 5. CDR3 size: 16 residues. CDR3 sequence reads: CASSPGLAGGPDTQYF. The CDR3 nucleotides are TGCGCCAGCAGCCCGGGACTAGCGGGGGGGCCGGATACGCAGTATTTT.